This TCR beta chain was recovered during a study of T cell changes during pregnancy in multiple sclerosis. Sequenced by immunoSEQ multiplex PCR; TCRdb stores in-frame clones only, minus some. Among some 87,000 clones listed, approximately 92% were seen once. V was pared by 3 bases and J by 3 bases, with 13 bases between. The CDR3 is made up of 14 amino acids. Germline V CDR1 and CDR2: SGHRS, YFSETQ. The origin of this receptor is a female donor with multiple sclerosis, enrolled in a pregnancy study. The source material was peripheral blood, sampled in the first trimester of pregnancy. This chain joins TRBV5-1 and TRBJ2-7; tentative D call: TRBD2 (7 bases). This chain's CDR3 is CASSSGGLGYEQYF. In DNA form, the CDR3 reads TGCGCCAGCAGCTCGGGGGGCTTGGGCTACGAGCAGTACTTC.